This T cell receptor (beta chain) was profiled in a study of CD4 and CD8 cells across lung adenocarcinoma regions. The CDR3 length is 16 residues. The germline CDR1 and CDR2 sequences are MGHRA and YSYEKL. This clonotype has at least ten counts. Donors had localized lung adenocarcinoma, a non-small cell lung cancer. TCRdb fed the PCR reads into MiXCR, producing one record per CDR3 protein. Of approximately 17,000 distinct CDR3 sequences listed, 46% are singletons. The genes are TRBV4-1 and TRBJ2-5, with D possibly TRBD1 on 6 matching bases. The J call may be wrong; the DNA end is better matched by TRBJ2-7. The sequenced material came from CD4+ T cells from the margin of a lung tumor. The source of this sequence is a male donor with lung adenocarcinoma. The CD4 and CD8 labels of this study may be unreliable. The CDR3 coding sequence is TGCGCCAGCAGCCAAGTTCCCCGGGACAATTACTACGAGCAGTACTTC. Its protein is CASSQVPRDNYYEQYF.